This entry lists 24 T cell receptor beta chains sequenced from one sample in a study of shared T cell receptors in the human thymus. This table comes from immunoSEQ multiplex PCR, and its TCRdb copy is limited to in-frame clones, with some not included. The data hold hundreds of thousands of clones, with 70% to 90% observed a single time. This sample also appeared in a second study, on human thymus T cells.

Sequences were obtained from thymocytes. These receptors were taken from a girl under two years old with a congenital heart defect.

The rearrangement joins TRBV7-9 to TRBJ1-1, with 9 nucleotides matching TRBD1. The CDR3 consists of 18 residues. CDR1 is SEHNR, CDR2 FQNEAQ, per germline (reference sequence). The V and J ends lost 1 base and 4 bases, in that order; junction bases with no gene match: 13. The CDR3 loop is CASSLVGRDRDSGTEAFF. The CDR3, as DNA: TGTGCCAGCAGCTTAGTAGGGCGGGACAGGGATAGTGGCACTGAAGCTTTCTTT.

The gene calls are TRBV10-1 and TRBJ1-2, with no clear D. V lost 6 bases, J lost 5 bases, and 22 bases lay in between. Germline V gene lookup returns CDR1 WNHNN and CDR2 SYGVQD (reference sequence). The CDR3 contains 16 residues. CDR3 bases: TGCGCCAGCAGCCGAGGTGGGAGGGCCGTCGGGTATGGCTACACCTTC. It encodes CASSRGGRAVGYGYTF.

This chain connects TRBV7-9 to TRBJ2-3; D call uncertain. Trimming took 5 bases from V and 2 from J, leaving 17 bases between them. Per germline, CDR1 SEHNR and CDR2 FQNEAQ (reference sequence). The CDR3 sequence is 16 residues long. CDR3 amino acids: CASSGEAKQSTDTQYF. CDR3 DNA sequence: TGTGCCAGCAGCGGAGAGGCTAAGCAGTCCACAGATACGCAGTATTTT.

This chain links TRBV5-1 with TRBJ2-1; no definite D call. The length of the CDR3 is 15 residues. The ends were cut back, 0 bases at V and 4 bases at J, with 11 bases in the middle. Germline lookup yields CDR1 SGHRS and CDR2 YFSETQ. The CDR3 DNA reads TGCGCCAGCAGCTTGGTTCCACCTGAGTACAATGAGCAGTTCTTC. It specifies CASSLVPPEYNEQFF. The whole variable domain, filled in from reference TRBV5-1 and TRBJ2-1, reads KAGVTQTPRYLIKTRGQQVTLSCSPISGHRSVSWYQQTPGQGLQFLFEYFSETQRNKGNFPGRFSGRQFSNSRSEMNVSTLELGDSALYLCASSLVPPEYNEQFFGPGTRLTVL.

The V gene is TRBV6-1, the J gene TRBJ1-6; maybe TRBD1 (5 bases). CDR3 size: 14 residues. Germline CDR1 and CDR2: MNHNS and SASEGT. V was clipped by 2 bases and J by 8 bases, with 10 bases between them. This chain's CDR3 is CASSELGHYSPLHF. The DNA of the CDR3 is TGTGCCAGCAGTGAACTAGGACACTATTCACCCCTCCACTTT.

This clone was observed a few times. The chain links TRBV7-2 to TRBJ2-1; D gene uncertain. Trimming pared 2 bases from V and 4 bases from J, leaving 12 bases between. Germline V lookup: CDR1 SGHTA, CDR2 FQGNSA. The CDR3 totals 15 residues. The CDR3 reads CASSLLFLEYNEQFF. The CDR3 DNA sequence: TGTGCCAGCAGCTTACTATTCCTGGAGTACAATGAGCAGTTCTTC. The complete variable domain, with remaining parts taken from reference TRBV7-2 and TRBJ2-1, reads GAGVSQSPSNKVTEKGKDVELRCDPISGHTALYWYRQSLGQGLEFLIYFQGNSAPDKSGLPSDRFSAERTGGSVSTLTIQRTQQEDSAVYLCASSLLFLEYNEQFFGPGTRLTVL.

The chain combines TRBV6-1 with TRBJ2-2; D not resolved. The length of the CDR3 is 14 residues. CDR1 MNHNS and CDR2 SASEGT come from the germline V gene. V dropped 0 bases and J dropped 7 bases, with 9 bases sitting between them. The CDR3 DNA sequence: TGTGCCAGCAGTGAAGCTACAAAACACGGGGAGCTGTTTTTT. Protein sequence: CASSEATKHGELFF.

CDR3 protein: CASSRTGGPNIQYF. In DNA, the CDR3 is TGTGCCAGCAGCAGGACAGGGGGTCCCAACATTCAGTACTTC. The chain combines TRBV14 with TRBJ2-4; 10 bases map to TRBD1. The CDR3 contains 14 residues. V gave up 5 bases and J gave up 7 bases; unmatched junction bases: 5. Germline V gives CDR1 SGHDN, CDR2 FVKESK.

This clone has a single count. The chain carries TRBV28 and TRBJ1-3; 10 nucleotides align to TRBD1. Germline V gene lookup returns CDR1 MDHEN and CDR2 SYDVKM. This CDR3 spans 18 amino acids. The V and J ends lost 1 base and 1 base, in that order; junction bases with no gene match: 7. The CDR3 spells CASSLSDWGQGSGNTIYF. The CDR3, as DNA: TGTGCCAGCAGTTTATCTGATTGGGGACAGGGGTCTGGAAACACCATATATTTT.

This clone has a handful of counts. The genes are TRBV6-1 and TRBJ1-1, with D tentatively TRBD1 (5 bases). Germline CDR1 MNHNS, CDR2 SASEGT. Trimming shortened V by 6 bases and J by 5 bases, and 13 bases separated the two germline ends. The CDR3 spans 13 residues. The CDR3 sequence is CASSGHPRTEAFF. The CDR3 DNA is TGTGCCAGCAGCGGACACCCAAGGACTGAAGCTTTCTTT.

The V call is TRBV29-1, the J call TRBJ2-7; weak D call: TRBD2 (5 bases). Germline CDR1 and CDR2: SQVTM and ANQGSEA. The CDR3 consists of 14 residues. Trimming pared 5 bases from V and 2 bases from J, leaving 16 bases between. CDR3 residues: CSVRTSGLPYEQYF. The DNA for the CDR3 is TGCAGCGTTCGTACGAGCGGTCTACCCTACGAGCAGTACTTC.

V usage is TRBV27 and J usage is TRBJ2-3; a possible D gene is TRBD1 (5 bases). Per germline, CDR1 MNHEY and CDR2 SMNVEV (reference sequence). V lost 6 bases, J lost 3 bases, and 16 bases lay in between. The CDR3 runs 15 residues. CDR3: CASSPMAGITDTQYF. The CDR3, as DNA: TGTGCCAGCAGCCCGATGGCAGGGATAACAGATACGCAGTATTTT.

This rearrangement joins TRBV4-1 to TRBJ2-7; tentatively, D is TRBD1 (6 bases). The ends were cut back, 4 bases at V and 7 bases at J, with 11 bases in the middle. The CDR3 has 12 residues. Germline V lookup: CDR1 MGHRA, CDR2 YSYEKL. In nucleotides, the CDR3 is TGCGCCAGCAGCCTGGGGGCTAGGGAGCAGTACTTC. It is translated as CASSLGAREQYF.

The genes are TRBV7-8 and TRBJ2-7; D gene ambiguous. The V end was cut by 2 bases, the J end by 1 base, with 18 bases between. Germline V gene lookup returns CDR1 SGHVS and CDR2 FQNEAQ. The CDR3 totals 17 residues. This chain's CDR3 is CASSLRVVKQWSYEQYF. CDR3 DNA sequence: TGTGCCAGCAGCTTACGAGTAGTTAAACAGTGGTCCTACGAGCAGTACTTC.

This clone was picked up a small number of times. This chain joins TRBV7-2 and TRBJ2-5; the D is unclear. Looked up from germline, CDR1 is SGHTA and CDR2 is FQGNSA. Trimming took 5 bases from V and 3 from J, leaving 10 bases between them. The length of the CDR3 is 13 residues. CDR3 loop: CASSRAREETQYF. The DNA for the CDR3 is TGTGCCAGCAGCCGAGCACGCGAAGAGACCCAGTACTTC. The full variable domain, in which reference TRBV7-2 and TRBJ2-5 provide the parts outside the CDR3, is GAGVSQSPSNKVTEKGKDVELRCDPISGHTALYWYRQSLGQGLEFLIYFQGNSAPDKSGLPSDRFSAERTGGSVSTLTIQRTQQEDSAVYLCASSRAREETQYFGPGTRLLVL.

V is TRBV2 and J is TRBJ1-6; the D is unclear. Germline-derived CDR1 and CDR2 are SNHLY and FYNNEI. The CDR3 runs to 14 residues. Trimming cost V 2 bases and J 9 bases, with 11 bases left between them. The DNA for the CDR3 is TGTGCCAGCAGTGAATTCGCCGGGATTTCACCCCTCCACTTT. This codes for CASSEFAGISPLHF.

The chain has TRBV19 and TRBJ2-7; 8 nucleotides line up with TRBD2. The CDR3 spans 15 residues. Per the germline V gene, CDR1 is LNHDA and CDR2 is SQIVND (reference sequence). The junction had 14 bases not matched to a gene; V was cut back by 6 bases and J by 7 bases. Here the CDR3 reads CASSPFRYGGEEQYF. The CDR3 DNA is TGTGCCAGTAGCCCATTCCGGTACGGGGGGGAGGAGCAGTACTTC.

The chain employs TRBV5-6 and TRBJ1-2; D uncertain. CDR1 is SGHDT, CDR2 YYEEEE, per germline. This CDR3 comprises 11 residues. The V end lost 5 bases, the J end lost 7 bases, and 9 bases lay between the germline ends. The CDR3 nucleotides read TGTGCCAGCAGGGCGGACTCTGGCTACACCTTC. This gives the protein CASRADSGYTF.

This chain links TRBV18 with TRBJ1-5; D possibly corresponds to TRBD1 (5 bases). The CDR3 has 16 residues. Germline assignment: CDR1 KGHSH and CDR2 LQKENI. The V gene lost 3 bases and the J gene lost 7 bases, with 19 bases spanning the gap. The DNA of the CDR3 is TGTGCCAGCTCACCGCCGGGCCCCGCGGGGGGACAGCCCCAGCATTTT. Its protein product is CASSPPGPAGGQPQHF.

V is TRBV28 and J is TRBJ2-5; 8 bases map to TRBD2. Trimming cost V 5 bases and J 6 bases; bases outside gene matches: 11. The V gene's germline CDR1 is MDHEN and CDR2 SYDVKM. There are 15 residues in the CDR3. CDR3 residues: CASSLSTGGQKTQYF. The CDR3 coding sequence is TGTGCCAGCAGTCTATCGACGGGGGGGCAGAAGACCCAGTACTTC.

The DNA of the CDR3 is TGTGCCAGCAGCCAAGCCGAGGGCCGCTACAATGAGCAGTTCTTC. This gives the protein CASSQAEGRYNEQFF. The V call is TRBV4-2, the J call TRBJ2-1, with TRBD2 as a possible D gene (5 bases). This CDR3 is built from 15 residues. CDR1 is LGHNA and CDR2 is YNFKEQ in the germline V gene. Trimming stripped 1 base from V and 3 bases from J, with 10 bases between.

This sequence joins TRBV12-5 and TRBJ2-1; 7 bases fit TRBD1. CDR3 length equals 14 residues. V was pared by 3 bases and J by 4 bases, with 3 bases of the junction left unmatched. The germline V gene has CDR1 LGHNT and CDR2 FRNRAP. In DNA, the CDR3 is TGTGCTAGTGGTTTAGAGGGGGCGTACAATGAGCAGTTCTTC. Amino acids: CASGLEGAYNEQFF.

CDR3 DNA: TGTGCCAGCAGCTTAGAGGGGACTCCCTCCTACGAGCAGTACTTC. Its translation is CASSLEGTPSYEQYF. V gene TRBV7-8 combines with J gene TRBJ2-7; tentatively, D is TRBD2 (6 bases). V dropped 1 base and J dropped 0 bases, with 10 bases sitting between them. Germline V gene data show CDR1 as SGHVS and CDR2 as FQNEAQ. The length of the CDR3 is 15 residues.

The CDR3 is CASSLKGQRFYGYTF. Here the CDR3 DNA reads TGTGCCAGCAGCTTAAAGGGACAGAGGTTCTATGGCTACACCTTC. This rearrangement joins TRBV5-6 to TRBJ1-2; 7 positions match TRBD1. The germline V gene encodes CDR1 SGHDT and CDR2 YYEEEE. The CDR3 sequence is 15 residues long. The V and J ends lost 2 bases and 4 bases, in that order; junction bases with no gene match: 8.